These 29 T cell receptor beta chains came from one sample sequenced in a study of blood T cell repertoires in COVID-19. TCRdb's copy holds only in-frame clones and misses some; the assay was immunoSEQ multiplex PCR. The table shows about 220,000 clones, with approximately 81% occurring only once. The sequenced material came from peripheral blood. The receptors were sampled from a woman of 80 years or more with acute or convalescent COVID-19.

This chain joins TRBV12-3 or TRBV12-4 and TRBJ2-7; 8 nucleotides align to TRBD1. The V and J ends lost 5 bases and 6 bases, in that order; junction bases with no gene match: 6. The CDR3 is made up of 13 amino acids. The CDR3 DNA follows: TGTGCCAGCAGTACCGGACAGGGCGGCGAGCAGTACTTC. Protein sequence: CASSTGQGGEQYF.

This rearrangement joins TRBV11-2 to TRBJ1-6; D possibly corresponds to TRBD1 (5 bases). The CDR3 totals 14 residues. Germline V gives CDR1 SGHAT, CDR2 FQNNGV. Trimming stripped 5 bases from V and 5 bases from J, with 10 bases between. CDR3 nucleotides: TGTGCCAGCAGCCCCGGCAGGGATAATTCACCCCTCCACTTT. It is translated as CASSPGRDNSPLHF.

For the CDR3, the DNA is TGTGCCAGCAGTTTATCGAAGGGACAGGTACTTAACTATGGCTACACCTTC. Translated: CASSLSKGQVLNYGYTF. The rearrangement uses TRBV27 and TRBJ1-2, with 8 nucleotides matching TRBD1. Germline assignment: CDR1 MNHEY and CDR2 SMNVEV (reference sequence). There are 17 residues in the CDR3. V shed 0 bases and J 1 base; nucleotides not matched to a gene: 7.

The chain couples TRBV3-1 (or the pseudogene TRBV3-2) to TRBJ2-7; weak D call: TRBD1 (6 bases). The CDR3 sequence is 15 residues long. Trimming removed 1 base at V and 3 bases at J, with 13 bases between. CDR1 and CDR2 (germline): LGHDT, YNNKEL (reference sequence). The CDR3 DNA follows: TGTGCCAGCAGCCAAGTGGGGGCCCTACTCTACGAGCAGTACTTC. Protein sequence: CASSQVGALLYEQYF.

This sequence joins TRBV6-5 and TRBJ2-7; a possible D gene is TRBD2 (6 bases). V was pared by 6 bases and J by 2 bases, with 14 bases between. The CDR3 loop spans 14 amino acids. CDR1 MNHEY and CDR2 SVGAGI come from the germline V gene. The CDR3 DNA reads as TGTGCCAGCAGCCCCTCGGGGGTCCCCTACGAGCAGTACTTC. Its translation is CASSPSGVPYEQYF.

This clone was found once. J is TRBJ2-7 and V is TRBV19; D gene unclear. Germline V lookup: CDR1 LNHDA, CDR2 SQIVND (reference sequence). This CDR3 region has 14 residues. V lost 4 bases and J lost 3, with 13 bases in between. The CDR3 region has the DNA TGTGCCAGTAGTAGAACTTTACGAGGCTACGAGCAGTACTTC. It yields the protein CASSRTLRGYEQYF.

The V and J genes are TRBV4-2 and TRBJ1-6; the match to TRBD1 covers 10 bases. This CDR3 is 14 amino acids long. The germline V gene has CDR1 LGHNA and CDR2 YNFKEQ. Losses at the gene ends were 0 bases for V and 10 bases for J; bases not matched to a gene: 0. The CDR3 is CASSQETGGSPLHF. CDR3 coding DNA: TGTGCCAGCAGCCAAGAGACAGGGGGCTCACCCCTCCACTTT.

The chain carries TRBV12-3 or TRBV12-4 and TRBJ1-2, with a tentative D call TRBD1 (5 bases). The CDR3 length is 13 residues. Trimming removed 8 bases from V and 5 bases from J, with 15 bases in between. The CDR3: CASASEPGYGYTF. The DNA for the CDR3 is TGTGCCAGCGCATCGGAGCCAGGGTATGGCTACACCTTC.

The rearrangement joins TRBV27 to TRBJ1-6, with a weak D call TRBD1 (6 bases). CDR1 and CDR2 (germline): MNHEY, SMNVEV (reference sequence). The CDR3 runs to 14 residues. V shed 2 bases and J shed 9 bases, with 11 bases lying between them. The CDR3 region is CASSLGKGGSPLHF. CDR3 nucleotides: TGTGCCAGCAGTTTAGGAAAAGGGGGTTCACCCCTCCACTTT.

This clone was detected a few times. This rearrangement joins TRBV7-8 to TRBJ1-1; the D is unclear. With 2 bases removed from V and 1 base from J, the gap between germline ends came to 11 bases. Per germline, CDR1 SGHVS and CDR2 FQNEAQ. This CDR3 contains 15 residues. DNA for the CDR3: TGTGCCAGCAGCTTAAGGCGGGAAAGGAACACTGAAGCTTTCTTT. It translates to CASSLRRERNTEAFF.

CDR3 residues: CASSASGATSTDTQYF. The CDR3 region has the DNA TGTGCCAGCAGCGCCTCAGGGGCAACTAGCACAGATACGCAGTATTTT. This sequence joins TRBV7-2 and TRBJ2-3; TRBD1 is a possible D gene (6 bases). The CDR3 sequence is 16 residues long. Germline values: CDR1 SGHTA, CDR2 FQGNSA. V dropped 5 bases and J dropped 0 bases, with 15 bases sitting between them. The entire variable domain, with the rest obtained from reference TRBV7-2 and TRBJ2-3, is as follows: GAGVSQSPSNKVTEKGKDVELRCDPISGHTALYWYRQSLGQGLEFLIYFQGNSAPDKSGLPSDRFSAERTGGSVSTLTIQRTQQEDSAVYLCASSASGATSTDTQYFGPGTRLTVL.

The chain joins TRBV11-1 to TRBJ1-1; TRBD1 is a possible D gene (5 bases). The V end lost 5 bases, the J end lost 8 bases, and 18 bases lay between the germline ends. The CDR3 totals 14 residues. Germline V gives CDR1 SGHAT, CDR2 FQDESV (reference sequence). The CDR3 spells CASSPAGFSYEAFF. The DNA of the CDR3 is TGTGCCAGCAGCCCGGCAGGGTTTAGTTACGAAGCTTTCTTT.

The V and J genes are TRBV5-4 and TRBJ2-2; 9 nucleotides agree with TRBD1. V shed 7 bases and J 7 bases; nucleotides not matched to a gene: 5. CDR3 length: 13 amino acids. CDR1 is SGHNT and CDR2 is YYREEE in the germline V gene (reference sequence). The CDR3 region is CASQGQGNGELFF. The CDR3 nucleotides are TGTGCCAGCCAGGGACAGGGAAACGGGGAGCTGTTTTTT.

J is TRBJ1-1 and V is TRBV3-1 (or the pseudogene TRBV3-2); a possible D gene is TRBD1 (6 bases). V was trimmed by 2 bases and J by 4 bases, leaving 14 bases between them. Germline V gene data show CDR1 as LGHDT and CDR2 as YNNKEL (reference sequence). There are 15 residues in the CDR3. Here the CDR3 DNA reads TGTGCCAGCAGCCAACCACAGGGCGAGGGCACTGAAGCTTTCTTT. Translating gives CASSQPQGEGTEAFF.

In its sample, this clone was seen a few times. The V gene is TRBV6-2 or TRBV6-3, the J gene TRBJ2-1; the match to TRBD2 covers 7 bases. The CDR3 runs 14 residues. V was clipped by 3 bases and J by 9 bases; unmatched bases: 8. Germline values: CDR1 MNHEY, CDR2 SVGEGT. CDR3 DNA sequence: TGTGCCAGCAGTTATGGGGGAGGGTTGGGTGAGCAGTTCTTC. Translating it yields CASSYGGGLGEQFF.

The CDR3 spells CSVTGTYEQYF. The CDR3 DNA follows: TGCAGCGTTACCGGGACCTACGAGCAGTACTTC. The rearrangement uses TRBV29-1 and TRBJ2-7, with a weak D call TRBD2 (5 bases). CDR1 is SQVTM and CDR2 is ANQGSEA in the germline V gene. V lost 5 bases and J 2 bases, leaving 7 bases between the germline ends. The CDR3 contains 11 residues.

The rearrangement links TRBV6-1 to TRBJ1-2; D not certain. The CDR3 spans 14 residues. Germline CDR1 and CDR2: MNHNS and SASEGT. Trimming stripped 2 bases from V and 1 base from J, with 8 bases between. CDR3 DNA sequence: TGTGCCAGCAGTGAAATAGAAGTTAACTATGGCTACACCTTC. Its protein is CASSEIEVNYGYTF.

The rearrangement joins TRBV12-5 to TRBJ2-7; a possible D gene is TRBD1 (6 bases). V lost 6 bases to trimming and J lost 3 bases, with 9 bases between them. CDR3 size: 12 residues. CDR1 and CDR2 (germline): LGHNT, FRNRAP. CDR3 bases: TGTGCTAGTGGGACAGGTTTCTACGAGCAGTACTTC. Encoded protein: CASGTGFYEQYF.

This clone was found once. This chain uses TRBV2 with TRBJ1-2, with 8 bases that match TRBD1. V was pared by 5 bases and J by 4 bases, with 6 bases of the junction left unmatched. The CDR3 runs 14 residues. From germline, CDR1 is SNHLY and CDR2 FYNNEI. The CDR3 region has the DNA TGTGCCAGCAGTACGGACAGGGTGGGCTATGGCTACACCTTC. Protein sequence: CASSTDRVGYGYTF.

In this sample, this clone turned up a few times. J is TRBJ2-1 and V is TRBV28; D not certain. The V and J ends lost 5 bases and 10 bases respectively, with 12 bases between them. The CDR3 runs to 12 residues. CDR1 is MDHEN and CDR2 is SYDVKM in the germline V gene. Written as DNA, the CDR3 is TGTGCCAGCAGTGCCTCCAGGTGGGAGCAGTTCTTC. It is translated as CASSASRWEQFF. Looking up the rest from reference TRBV28 and TRBJ2-1 gives the full variable domain: DVKVTQSSRYLVKRTGEKVFLECVQDMDHENMFWYRQDPGLGLRLIYFSYDVKMKEKGDIPEGYSVSREKKERFSLILESASTNQTSMYLCASSASRWEQFFGPGTRLTVL.

The chain employs TRBV19 and TRBJ1-2; D possibly corresponds to TRBD1 (6 bases). The germline V and J ends were trimmed by 6 bases and 4 bases, with 18 bases remaining between them. In germline, CDR1 is LNHDA, CDR2 SQIVND (reference sequence). There are 15 residues in the CDR3. CDR3 region: CASSPGGGGSYGYTF. Written as DNA, the CDR3 is TGTGCCAGTAGCCCCGGGGGGGGCGGTAGCTATGGCTACACCTTC.

This chain connects TRBV4-2 to TRBJ1-1; TRBD1 is a possible D gene (5 bases). CDR3 length: 17 residues. The germline gives CDR1 LGHNA, CDR2 YNFKEQ. The V gene lost 1 base and the J gene lost 1 base, with 16 bases spanning the gap. CDR3 in amino acids: CASSQGPAGLSNTEAFF. The CDR3 region has the DNA TGTGCCAGCAGCCAAGGCCCCGCGGGACTTTCGAACACTGAAGCTTTCTTT.

This clone appeared a few times. The V call is TRBV2, the J call TRBJ2-5; D is undetermined. The CDR3 totals 13 residues. The ends were cut back, 4 bases at V and 5 bases at J, with 11 bases in the middle. Looked up from germline, CDR1 is SNHLY and CDR2 is FYNNEI. The CDR3 sequence: CASSVESRETQYF. CDR3 DNA sequence: TGTGCCAGCAGTGTGGAGTCGCGTGAGACCCAGTACTTC.

The chain employs TRBV3-1 (or the pseudogene TRBV3-2) and TRBJ1-2, with D hard to call. Germline V gives CDR1 LGHDT, CDR2 YNNKEL (reference sequence). CDR3 length equals 16 residues. V was shortened by 0 bases and J by 4 bases, with 15 bases between the two germline ends. The CDR3 loop reads CASSQDPPGISYGYTF. The CDR3 DNA reads as TGTGCCAGCAGCCAAGACCCCCCGGGGATCAGCTATGGCTACACCTTC.

The chain is built from TRBV2 and TRBJ1-2; D is uncertain. The V gene's germline CDR1 is SNHLY and CDR2 FYNNEI. The V end was cut by 7 bases, the J end by 0 bases, with 12 bases between. CDR3 length: 14 amino acids. CDR3 coding DNA: TGTGCCAGCACTTGGACTACCACTAACTATGGCTACACCTTC. It yields the protein CASTWTTTNYGYTF.

This chain joins TRBV7-3 and TRBJ1-1, with 12 bases identical to TRBD1. Trimming took 10 bases from V and 6 from J; bases not matched to a gene: 9. The germline gives CDR1 SGHTA, CDR2 FQGTGA. The CDR3 covers 14 residues. CDR3 coding DNA: TGTGCCACCGGGGACAGGGGGCGCGTCGCTGAAGCTTTCTTT. It translates to CATGDRGRVAEAFF.

The chain uses TRBV6-5 and TRBJ1-6; a possible D gene is TRBD1 (5 bases). Trimming shortened V by 5 bases and J by 9 bases, and 14 bases separated the two germline ends. Germline CDR1 MNHEY, CDR2 SVGAGI. There are 14 residues in the CDR3. CDR3 protein: CASSTGGGISPLHF. For the CDR3, the DNA is TGTGCCAGCAGTACCGGGGGGGGTATTTCACCCCTCCACTTT.

This chain connects TRBV7-2 to TRBJ1-5; 7 bases agree with TRBD1. V lost 3 bases and J lost 5; bases outside the gene matches: 4. In germline, CDR1 is SGHTA, CDR2 FQGNSA. The CDR3 length is 14 residues. CDR3 nucleotide sequence: TGTGCCAGCAGCTTCGGGGACAGTCATCAGCCCCAGCATTTT. Its protein product is CASSFGDSHQPQHF.

This chain uses TRBV2 with TRBJ1-5, with D unclear. Per germline, CDR1 SNHLY and CDR2 FYNNEI. The V and J ends lost 5 bases and 9 bases respectively, with 17 bases between them. The CDR3 runs to 14 residues. CDR3: CASSPSPGNWPQHF. Written as DNA, the CDR3 is TGTGCCAGCAGTCCCAGCCCGGGAAATTGGCCCCAGCATTTT.